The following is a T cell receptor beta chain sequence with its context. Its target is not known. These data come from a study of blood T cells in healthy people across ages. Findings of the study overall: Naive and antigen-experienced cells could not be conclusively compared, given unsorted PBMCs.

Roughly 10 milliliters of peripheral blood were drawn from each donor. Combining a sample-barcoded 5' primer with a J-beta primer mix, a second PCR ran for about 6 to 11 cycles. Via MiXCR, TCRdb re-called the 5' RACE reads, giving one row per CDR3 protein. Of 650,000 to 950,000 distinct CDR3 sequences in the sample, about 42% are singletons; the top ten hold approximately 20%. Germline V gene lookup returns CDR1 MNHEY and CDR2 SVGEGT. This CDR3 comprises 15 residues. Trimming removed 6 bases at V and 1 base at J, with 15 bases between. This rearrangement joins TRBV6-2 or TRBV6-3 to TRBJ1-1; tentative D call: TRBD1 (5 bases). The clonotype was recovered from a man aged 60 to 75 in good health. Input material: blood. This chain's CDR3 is CASSPFLDRNTEAFF. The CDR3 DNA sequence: TGTGCCAGCAGCCCCTTCCTCGACAGGAACACTGAAGCTTTCTTT.